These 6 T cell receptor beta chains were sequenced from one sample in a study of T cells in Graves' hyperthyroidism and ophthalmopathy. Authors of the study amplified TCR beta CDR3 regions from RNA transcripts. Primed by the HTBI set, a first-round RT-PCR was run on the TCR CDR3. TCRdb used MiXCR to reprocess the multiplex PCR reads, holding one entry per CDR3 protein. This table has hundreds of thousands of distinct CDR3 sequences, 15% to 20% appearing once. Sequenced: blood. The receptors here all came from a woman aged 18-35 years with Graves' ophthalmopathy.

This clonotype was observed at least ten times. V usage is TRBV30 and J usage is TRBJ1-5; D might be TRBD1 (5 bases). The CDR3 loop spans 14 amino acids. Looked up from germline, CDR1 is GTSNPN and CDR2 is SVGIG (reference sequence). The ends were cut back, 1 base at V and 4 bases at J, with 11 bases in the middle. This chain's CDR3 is CAWSGDSYNQPQHF. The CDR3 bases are TGTGCCTGGAGTGGAGACAGTTATAATCAGCCCCAGCATTTT.

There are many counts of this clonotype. This CDR3 reads CASSYSLAWNEQFF. CDR3 DNA sequence: TGTGCCAGCAGTTACTCCCTAGCCTGGAATGAGCAGTTCTTC. The V and J genes are TRBV6-6 and TRBJ2-1; D is perhaps TRBD2 (5 bases). The CDR3 spans 14 residues. V shed 0 bases and J shed 7 bases, with 10 bases lying between them. The germline V gene encodes CDR1 MNHNY and CDR2 SVGAGI (reference sequence).

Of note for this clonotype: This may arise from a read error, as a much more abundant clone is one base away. CDR3 coding DNA: TGTGCCAGCCCGCGCAGGGAGACTGGAGCTTTCTTT. This codes for CASPRRETGAFF. The rearrangement uses TRBV6-2 or TRBV6-3 and TRBJ1-1; D possibly corresponds to TRBD1 (5 bases). Germline-derived CDR1 and CDR2 are MNHEY and SVGEGT. This CDR3 comprises 12 residues.

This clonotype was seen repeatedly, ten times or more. The CDR3 spells CATSDQRGGHEQYF. The CDR3 DNA is TGTGCCACCAGTGATCAACGGGGGGGCCACGAGCAGTACTTC. V and J are TRBV24-1 and TRBJ2-7; the match to TRBD2 covers 8 bases. Unmatched junction bases numbered 5, after V lost 3 bases and J lost 5 bases. The germline V gene has CDR1 KGHDR and CDR2 SFDVKD. The CDR3 sequence is 14 residues long.

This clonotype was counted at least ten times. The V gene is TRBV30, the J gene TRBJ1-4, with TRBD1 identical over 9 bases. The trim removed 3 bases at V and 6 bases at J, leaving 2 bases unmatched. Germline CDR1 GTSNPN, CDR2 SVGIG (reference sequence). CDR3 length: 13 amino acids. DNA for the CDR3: TGTGCCTGGAGGAGGACAGGGGATGAAAAACTGTTTTTT. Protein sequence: CAWRRTGDEKLFF.

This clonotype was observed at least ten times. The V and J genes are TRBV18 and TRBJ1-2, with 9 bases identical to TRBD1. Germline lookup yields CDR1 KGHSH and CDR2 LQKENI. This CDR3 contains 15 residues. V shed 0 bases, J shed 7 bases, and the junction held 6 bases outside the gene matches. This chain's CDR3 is CASSPPGTGMPGYTF. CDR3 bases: TGTGCCAGCTCACCACCCGGGACAGGGATGCCTGGCTACACCTTC.